Presented here are 20 T cell receptor beta chains from one specimen sequenced in a study of OX40 agonist ivuxolimab in advanced cancers. The method was immunoSEQ multiplex PCR; TCRdb's version includes in-frame clones alone and lacks a portion of them. The data hold about 73,000 clones, with 84% observed a single time. Source: CD4+ or CD8+ T cells sorted from blood, taken in a trial of the OX40 agonist ivuxolimab. These TCRs come from an adult with an advanced solid tumor such as melanoma, head and neck, liver or kidney cancer.

This chain joins TRBV11-3 and TRBJ2-3, with 9 bases lining up with TRBD2. V lost 3 bases, J lost 3 bases, and 10 bases stayed unmatched. Germline lookup yields CDR1 SGHNT and CDR2 YENEEA. The CDR3 has 17 amino acids. The CDR3 DNA reads as TGTGCCAGCAGCTTTACCCCCAGCGGGAGGAGGACAGATACGCAGTATTTT. Translation: CASSFTPSGRRTDTQYF.

This clone was detected only a few times. The chain combines TRBV6-6 with TRBJ1-1, with 7 bases aligning to TRBD1. The CDR3 has 15 residues. The J segment lost 0 bases and the V segment lost 2 bases, leaving 3 bases of the junction unmatched. Germline V lookup: CDR1 MNHNY, CDR2 SVGAGI (reference sequence). The CDR3, as DNA: TGTGCCAGCAGTTACCCAGGACAGGTGAACACTGAAGCTTTCTTT. It specifies CASSYPGQVNTEAFF.

V and J are TRBV9 and TRBJ1-4; maybe TRBD1 (6 bases). The CDR3 contains 15 residues. V was cut by 3 bases and J by 7 bases, with 16 bases left in between. CDR1 is SGDLS and CDR2 is YYNGEE in the germline V gene. CDR3 loop: CASSGERGAVEKLFF. CDR3 DNA: TGTGCCAGCAGCGGCGAACGGGGGGCGGTTGAAAAACTGTTTTTT.

The gene calls are TRBV7-2 and TRBJ1-1, with a tentative D call TRBD1 (6 bases). CDR1 is SGHTA and CDR2 is FQGNSA in the germline V gene. This CDR3 is 14 amino acids long. V was clipped by 2 bases and J by 10 bases, with 17 bases between them. Here the CDR3 DNA reads TGTGCCAGCAGCTTACGTGCGGCGGGGGGCGCAGCTTTCTTT. Translated, it gives CASSLRAAGGAAFF.

The rearrangement uses TRBV5-4 and TRBJ1-1; D perhaps matches TRBD1 (5 bases). The CDR3 spans 16 residues. Trimming removed 1 base from V and 1 base from J, with 14 bases in between. Germline V lookup: CDR1 SGHNT, CDR2 YYREEE (reference sequence). This CDR3 reads CASSLWLRDPNTEAFF. CDR3 bases: TGTGCCAGCAGCTTGTGGCTCAGGGATCCGAACACTGAAGCTTTCTTT.

CDR3 DNA: TGTGCCAGGGTTAGGGAGACCCAGTACTTC. The encoded protein is CARVRETQYF. The rearrangement joins TRBV6-9 to TRBJ2-5; D unresolved. The V end was cut by 9 bases, the J end by 5 bases, with 7 bases between. The germline CDR1 and CDR2 sequences are MNHGY and SVAAGI. This CDR3 is 10 amino acids long.

The genes are TRBV30 and TRBJ1-3; no clear D. Trimming took off 0 bases at V and 0 bases at J, with 15 bases between the two ends. CDR1 is GTSNPN and CDR2 is SVGIG in the germline V gene (reference sequence). The CDR3 runs 17 residues. The CDR3, as DNA: TGTGCCTGGAGTGTATCCGGGCCTGTCTACTCTGGAAACACCATATATTTT. Translated, it gives CAWSVSGPVYSGNTIYF. Full variable domain (remainder filled in from reference TRBV30 and TRBJ1-3): SQTIHQWPATLVQPVGSPLSLECTVEGTSNPNLYWYRQAAGRGLQLLFYSVGIGQISSEVPQNLSASRPQDRQFILSSKKLLLSDSGFYLCAWSVSGPVYSGNTIYFGEGSWLTVV.

The chain is built from TRBV4-1 and TRBJ1-2, with TRBD1 matching over 7 bases. The V and J ends lost 3 bases and 8 bases, in that order; junction bases with no gene match: 6. Germline CDR1 is MGHRA and CDR2 is YSYEKL. The CDR3 sequence is 13 residues long. The CDR3 DNA is TGCGCCAGCAGCCAGACAGGGATGGAGGGCTACACCTTC. Protein product: CASSQTGMEGYTF.

In DNA, the CDR3 is TGTGCCAGCAGCCAAAATCTAGCGGGAGGGGCAGATACGCAGTATTTT. This codes for CASSQNLAGGADTQYF. The chain recombines TRBV14 with TRBJ2-3; 12 nucleotides match TRBD2. This CDR3 has 16 residues. The germline V gene encodes CDR1 SGHDN and CDR2 FVKESK. The V segment lost 2 bases and the J segment 4 bases; nucleotides outside the gene matches: 4.

The V and J genes are TRBV11-2 and TRBJ2-5; D uncertain. The germline gives CDR1 SGHAT, CDR2 FQNNGV. Between the trimmed V and J ends, which lost 0 bases and 7 bases, there was a span of 9 bases. The CDR3 covers 13 residues. The CDR3 DNA reads TGTGCCAGCAGCTTAGAACCAGGTGGGACCCAGTACTTC. Translation: CASSLEPGGTQYF.

The chain links TRBV10-3 to TRBJ1-5; 7 bases match TRBD1. The CDR3 totals 14 residues. Germline CDR1 reads ENHRY; CDR2 reads SYGVKD. J lost 5 bases, V lost 6 bases, and 7 bases had no gene match. CDR3: CAIRAGQIDQPQHF. CDR3 coding DNA: TGTGCCATCAGGGCGGGACAGATCGATCAGCCCCAGCATTTT.

This clone occurred a few times. This chain links TRBV5-1 with TRBJ1-5; no definite D call. The CDR3 loop spans 15 amino acids. Trimming removed 5 bases from V and 4 bases from J, with 16 bases in between. Per the germline V gene, CDR1 is SGHRS and CDR2 is YFSETQ. The CDR3 DNA follows: TGCGCCAGCAGTCCGGACGGTATCGGGAATCAGCCCCAGCATTTT. Translated: CASSPDGIGNQPQHF.

This clone has just one count. The chain recombines TRBV4-2 with TRBJ2-1, with 9 positions matching TRBD2. This CDR3 region has 16 residues. V lost 6 bases and J lost 1; bases outside the gene matches: 7. The germline gives CDR1 LGHNA, CDR2 YNFKEQ. The CDR3 DNA reads TGTGCCAGCAGACTCAGCGGGGGGAAATCCTACAATGAGCAGTTCTTC. Amino acid sequence: CASRLSGGKSYNEQFF.

The genes are TRBV11-3 and TRBJ2-3, with 7 positions matching TRBD2. The CDR3 has 17 amino acids. Trimming took 4 bases from V and 0 from J; bases not matched to a gene: 10. Germline CDR1 reads SGHNT; CDR2 reads YENEEA. The CDR3 loop is CASSSRWGGTSTDTQYF. The CDR3 nucleotides are TGTGCCAGCAGCTCCCGCTGGGGGGGAACTAGCACAGATACGCAGTATTTT.

This sequence joins TRBV11-2 and TRBJ2-7; D is unclear. Germline V CDR1 and CDR2: SGHAT, FQNNGV. CDR3 length: 14 amino acids. V lost 2 bases, J lost 4 bases, and 12 bases lay in between. The CDR3, as DNA: TGTGCCAGCAGCTTACTATCGGACCTATACGAGCAGTACTTC. Translated, it gives CASSLLSDLYEQYF. The full variable domain, rest sourced from reference TRBV11-2 and TRBJ2-7, is EAGVAQSPRYKIIEKRQSVAFWCNPISGHATLYWYQQILGQGPKLLIQFQNNGVVDDSQLPKDRFSAERLKGVDSTLKIQPAKLEDSAVYLCASSLLSDLYEQYFGPGTRLTVT.

V is TRBV6-5 and J is TRBJ2-5; TRBD2 is a possible D gene (6 bases). The J call may be wrong; the DNA end is better matched by TRBJ2-7. CDR1 is MNHEY, CDR2 SVGAGI, per germline. The CDR3 covers 15 residues. DNA of the CDR3: TGTGCCAGCAGTTACTCGTTTACTAGCCCCTACGAGCAGTACTTC. It encodes CASSYSFTSPYEQYF.

The chain links TRBV11-1 to TRBJ2-7; D is undetermined. This CDR3 has 14 residues. The germline CDR1 and CDR2 sequences are SGHAT and FQDESV (reference sequence). Trimming left V 5 bases short and J 1 base short, with 12 bases between. CDR3 in DNA: TGTGCCAGCAGCACTCAGACCGTTTCCTACGAGCAGTACTTC. It specifies CASSTQTVSYEQYF.

This chain links TRBV5-6 with TRBJ1-3, with D maybe TRBD1 (5 bases). V lost 5 bases to trimming and J lost 2 bases, with 14 bases between them. This CDR3 has 15 amino acids. Germline-derived CDR1 and CDR2 are SGHDT and YYEEEE. Written as DNA, the CDR3 is TGTGCCAGCAGTAACCGACGAGGGGCTGGAAACACCATATATTTT. The encoded protein is CASSNRRGAGNTIYF.

The chain combines TRBV7-2 with TRBJ2-7; D not resolved. Trimming took off 1 base at V and 5 bases at J, with 9 bases between the two ends. Germline V gives CDR1 SGHTA, CDR2 FQGNSA. CDR3 length: 13 amino acids. The CDR3 spells CASSLGARDEQYF. DNA for the CDR3: TGTGCCAGCAGCTTAGGGGCCCGAGACGAGCAGTACTTC.

In DNA, the CDR3 is TGTGCCAGCAGCTTGGGCTCTGGAAACACCATATATTTT. It specifies CASSLGSGNTIYF. V and J are TRBV7-3 and TRBJ1-3; D not certain. V was trimmed by 3 bases and J by 0 bases, leaving 3 bases between them. The germline gives CDR1 SGHTA, CDR2 FQGTGA. There are 13 residues in the CDR3. Complete variable domain (other parts from reference TRBV7-3 and TRBJ1-3): GAGVSQTPSNKVTEKGKYVELRCDPISGHTALYWYRQSLGQGPEFLIYFQGTGAADDSGLPNDRFFAVRPEGSVSTLKIQRTERGDSAVYLCASSLGSGNTIYFGEGSWLTVV.